The present T cell receptor beta chain was sequenced within a study of T cell repertoires in cytomegalovirus infection. Overall study context: Peptides in the study included HLA-C-restricted and HLA-B-restricted CMV epitopes.

TCRdb processed the reads anew with MiXCR; each CDR3 protein has one entry. The repertoire holds approximately 110,000 distinct CDR3 sequences, roughly 31% seen once, with less than 45% in the top ten. CDR1 is MGHRA, CDR2 YSYEKL, per germline. Both ends counted, the CDR3 spans 15 residues. Comments on this clonotype: The antigen remains undetermined. The missing conserved phenylalanine or tryptophan at the end of this CDR3 makes a read error likely. The limits of the CDR3 on the DNA are not certain, so only TCRdb's listed CDR3 is given.

The specimen was CD8+ T cells from cultured PBMCs, collected from culture after CMV antigen stimulation. The chain is built from TRBV4-1 and TRBJ2-3; the table gives TRBD2 as D, unverified against the DNA. The sequence was collected from a human donor in good health (CMV status not recorded). Some clones in this sample may be carry-over from other donors' samples. The CDR3 is CASSQVGTSGTRAVY.